The present TCR beta chain was sequenced within a study of blood T cell repertoires in COVID-19. This CDR3 contains 13 residues. The V gene lost 1 base and the J gene lost 8 bases, with 11 bases spanning the gap. CDR1 and CDR2 (germline): MGHRA, YSYEKL. Cohort 3 donors counted as recovered after two negative PCRs, clearance, or resolved symptoms. Profiling relied on immunoSEQ multiplex PCR, and the TCRdb table lists in-frame clones only, not all of them. Among some 350,000 clones listed, roughly nine tenths were seen once. This receptor was identified in a woman aged 25 to 39 who had recovered from COVID-19. The sequenced sample consisted of PBMCs or T cells enriched from blood (not recorded which). The genes are TRBV4-1 and TRBJ1-1, with D unresolved. The CDR3 coding sequence is TGCGCCAGCAGCCAAGTCGGCGGAGAAGAAGCTTTCTTT. This codes for CASSQVGGEEAFF.